These T cell receptor beta chains were read from a single sample in a study of cytomegalovirus exposure and HLA in healthy donors. Here immunoSEQ multiplex PCR was the method, and the copy in TCRdb shows in-frame clones only, minus some. The sample shows about 65,000 clones, and approximately 15% sits with its ten largest clones. Input material: PBMCs. These receptors were taken from a boy aged 5-17 years in good health and CMV-seronegative. CDR3s leave out the opening cysteine and the closing phenylalanine or tryptophan.

J gene	V gene	CDR3 protein
TRBJ1-2	TRBV5-4	ASSTKANYGYT
TRBJ2-1	TRBV30	ALEGAGGLLGNEQF
TRBJ2-3	TRBV18	ASSPLAGRRDTQY
TRBJ1-5	TRBV5-1	ASSQDPGQSNQPQH
TRBJ2-2	TRBV5-4	ASSYQAPNTGELF
TRBJ2-1	TRBV7-2	ASSLVRFDEQF
TRBJ1-3	TRBV18	ASSPQGLVNTIY
TRBJ2-3	TRBV19	ASSTIQVMGGPGYTQY
TRBJ2-3	TRBV6-1	ASSDLTRGGGADTQY
TRBJ2-1	TRBV11-3	ASSLGAGGQF
TRBJ2-1	TRBV9	ASSGGLAGDGEQF
TRBJ2-1	TRBV5-1	ASSLLAGFNEQF
TRBJ2-7	TRBV4-1	ASSHEPTGPEQY
TRBJ1-1	TRBV19	ASRGDRGNTEAF
TRBJ2-5	TRBV14	ASRGQGEETQY
TRBJ1-2	TRBV29-1	SVDWAGGYPNYGYT
TRBJ1-1	TRBV6-1	ASSERGPTEAF